This T cell receptor beta chain was retrieved from a study of T cell repertoires in cytomegalovirus infection. Study in general: CMV infection together with matching HLA type was indicated by public TCR beta signatures.

On this clonotype: Antigen specificity is unknown.

TCRdb ran MiXCR on the reads and lists one entry per CDR3 protein. This table holds under 300,000 distinct CDR3 sequences, about 12% found once. This CDR3 has 15 residues. The V gene's germline CDR1 is SGHRS and CDR2 YFSETQ. With 0 bases removed from V and 2 bases from J, the gap between germline ends came to 12 bases. General observations from the study: What dominated the ex vivo response were HLA-C-restricted CMV-specific TCR beta clonotypes.

The material sequenced was PBMCs. V and J are TRBV5-1 and TRBJ2-7, with D unresolved. The receptor comes from a human donor in good health (CMV status not recorded). Some clones in this sample may be carry-over from other donors' samples. Written as DNA, the CDR3 is TGCGCCAGCAGCTTGGGGTCAGTCCTTCCCTACGAGCAGTACTTC. This gives the protein CASSLGSVLPYEQYF.